This TCR beta chain was sequenced during a study of blood T cells in healthy people across ages. Study conclusions and caveats: Both higher diversity and more naive CD4+ cells marked long-lived donors when set against aged donors.

A second roughly 6 to 12 cycle PCR used barcoded and J-beta primers. Each of the cDNA molecules was tagged by a template-switch adaptor with 12 random nucleotides. A single record per CDR3 protein comes from TCRdb applying MiXCR to the 5' RACE reads. This sample has about 1 million distinct CDR3 sequences, with 40% to 50% found just once. The CDR3 runs to 16 residues. Trimming removed 0 bases from V and 5 bases from J; junction bases left unmatched: 5. CDR1 and CDR2 from the germline V gene are SGDLS and YYNGEE. Worth noting for this clonotype: Antigen: not known.

The sequencing sample was made of blood. This sequence was found in a woman in her fifties or sixties in good health. The rearrangement uses TRBV9 and TRBJ2-1, with 10 bases aligning to TRBD2. The chain's CDR3 is CASSVGLAGANNEQFF. CDR3 DNA: TGTGCCAGCAGCGTAGGCCTAGCGGGAGCAAACAATGAGCAGTTCTTC.